The 13 T cell receptor beta chains below come from one sample, sequenced in a study of CD8 T cells in ankylosing spondylitis. TCRdb reprocessed the 5' RACE reads via MiXCR and lists one record per CDR3 protein. The data hold around 150,000 distinct CDR3 sequences, with around 19% observed a single time. Sequencing was done on a sample of blood, either unsorted or a sorted T cell fraction (not recorded which). The origin of the receptors is a male donor with ankylosing spondylitis or in good health (not recorded which).

This clonotype appeared many times. The V and J genes are TRBV12-3 or TRBV12-4 and TRBJ1-2, with a possible D match to TRBD1 (5 bases). V dropped 3 bases and J dropped 4 bases, with 12 bases sitting between them. The CDR3 contains 14 residues. CDR3 coding DNA: TGTGCCAGCAGTTTGGGCGGGGCGATCTATGGCTACACCTTC. This encodes CASSLGGAIYGYTF.

This clonotype was counted a few times. The chain has TRBV7-2 and TRBJ2-3; 9 bases fit TRBD2. CDR1 and CDR2 (germline): SGHTA, FQGNSA. This CDR3 has 13 amino acids. The ends lost 10 bases at V and 6 bases at J; junction bases unmatched: 8. The CDR3 DNA is TGTGCCACCCGAGCTAGCGGGATTGATACGCAGTATTTT. It translates to CATRASGIDTQYF. Full variable domain (rest looked up from reference TRBV7-2 and TRBJ2-3): GAGVSQSPSNKVTEKGKDVELRCDPISGHTALYWYRQSLGQGLEFLIYFQGNSAPDKSGLPSDRFSAERTGGSVSTLTIQRTQQEDSAVYLCATRASGIDTQYFGPGTRLTVL.

This clonotype was counted many times. The rearrangement joins TRBV7-8 to TRBJ2-1; TRBD2 matches 7 bases. This CDR3 is 17 amino acids long. In germline, CDR1 is SGHVS, CDR2 FQNEAQ. The V segment lost 6 bases and the J segment 2 bases; nucleotides outside the gene matches: 13. This chain's CDR3 is CASRDRMASGPYNEQFF. DNA for the CDR3: TGTGCCAGCAGAGATAGGATGGCTAGCGGACCCTACAATGAGCAGTTCTTC.

This sequence joins TRBV11-2 and TRBJ2-2, with 12 bases aligning to TRBD2. Germline-derived CDR1 and CDR2 are SGHAT and FQNNGV. CDR3 length equals 17 residues. V shed 4 bases, J shed 7 bases, and the junction held 10 bases outside the gene matches. This CDR3 reads CASSSSGLAGTVGELFF. The CDR3 DNA is TGTGCCAGCAGCTCCTCCGGACTAGCGGGAACGGTCGGGGAGCTGTTTTTT.

About this clonotype itself: This may arise from a read error, as a much more abundant clone is one base away. The chain employs TRBV3-1 and TRBJ2-7; 8 bases line up with TRBD1. The germline V gene encodes CDR1 LGHDT and CDR2 YNNKEL (reference sequence). The CDR3 consists of 13 residues. V gave up 1 base and J gave up 9 bases; unmatched junction bases: 5. The CDR3 nucleotides read TGTGCCAGCAGCCAAGCGACAGGGGAAGGGCAGTACTTC. This gives the protein CASSQATGEGQYF.

This clonotype was observed a few times. The CDR3 nucleotides are TGTGCCAGCAGTCTGCAGGAGGACAATGAGCAGTTCTTC. Its protein is CASSLQEDNEQFF. The V gene is TRBV27, the J gene TRBJ2-1, with a tentative D call TRBD2 (5 bases). Looked up from germline, CDR1 is MNHEY and CDR2 is SMNVEV (reference sequence). The CDR3 contains 13 residues. The V and J ends lost 5 bases and 5 bases respectively, with 10 bases between them.

This clonotype was recorded many times. The V gene is TRBV20-1, the J gene TRBJ2-7, with D tentatively TRBD1 (6 bases). The CDR3 sequence is 14 residues long. Germline V gives CDR1 DFQATT, CDR2 SNEGSKA (reference sequence). V was shortened by 5 bases and J by 6 bases, with 20 bases between the two germline ends. The CDR3 nucleotides read TGCAGTGCTCCCCGAAGGGGGAGACTTGCCGAGCAGTACTTC. Translating it yields CSAPRRGRLAEQYF.

This clonotype occurred many times. The rearrangement joins TRBV20-1 to TRBJ1-1, with TRBD1 matching 8 bases. Unmatched junction bases numbered 7, after V lost 5 bases and J lost 5 bases. The germline V gene has CDR1 DFQATT and CDR2 SNEGSKA (reference sequence). The CDR3 sequence is 13 residues long. As DNA, the CDR3 is TGCAGTGCTCCCAGGGGGCGGAGGACTGAAGCTTTCTTT. It translates to CSAPRGRRTEAFF.

The V gene is TRBV5-1, the J gene TRBJ2-1; tentative D call: TRBD2 (6 bases). CDR1 is SGHRS, CDR2 YFSETQ, per germline. This CDR3 spans 16 amino acids. Trimming shortened V by 0 bases and J by 7 bases, and 17 bases separated the two germline ends. The CDR3 DNA sequence: TGCGCCAGCAGCTTGGTAAGGGTAAGGGAGGAGAATGAGCAGTTCTTC. This gives the protein CASSLVRVREENEQFF.

This clonotype appeared many times. This chain connects TRBV28 to TRBJ2-2; no clear D. Trimming took 7 bases from V and 2 from J, leaving 8 bases between them. This CDR3 contains 13 residues. Germline CDR1 is MDHEN and CDR2 is SYDVKM. This CDR3 reads CASTNLNTGELFF. As DNA, the CDR3 is TGTGCCAGCACTAACTTAAACACCGGGGAGCTGTTTTTT.

This clonotype appeared many times. This rearrangement joins TRBV12-3 or TRBV12-4 to TRBJ1-6; the D is unclear. The CDR3 sequence is 11 residues long. V gave up 3 bases and J gave up 13 bases, with 7 bases separating them. The CDR3 reads CASSFAGPLHF. The CDR3, as DNA: TGTGCCAGCAGTTTCGCGGGTCCCCTCCACTTT.

The sample holds one count of this clonotype. This chain connects TRBV3-1 to TRBJ2-7, with 7 bases matching TRBD2. The CDR3 length is 17 residues. V lost 0 bases to trimming and J lost 0 bases; unmatched junction nucleotides: 8. Per the germline V gene, CDR1 is LGHDT and CDR2 is YNNKEL (reference sequence). The CDR3 DNA sequence: TGTGCCAGCAGCCAAGATCTAGGAGCGGGACCCTCCTACGAGCAGTACTTC. Amino acid sequence: CASSQDLGAGPSYEQYF.

This clonotype was detected a few times. V gene TRBV7-9 combines with J gene TRBJ2-3, with D tentatively TRBD2 (6 bases). CDR3 size: 13 residues. The germline V and J ends were trimmed by 1 base and 9 bases, with 11 bases remaining between them. The germline V gene has CDR1 SEHNR and CDR2 FQNEAQ (reference sequence). Here the CDR3 DNA reads TGTGCCAGCAGCTTAGAAGCGGGTGTCACGCAGTATTTT. This sequence encodes CASSLEAGVTQYF.